This record concerns one TCR beta chain sequence. Germline CDR1 is KGHSH and CDR2 is LQKENI. J was trimmed by 1 base and V by 6 bases; bases with no gene match: 5. The CDR3 loop spans 15 amino acids. The data are from a study of blood T cell repertoires in COVID-19. Study-level background: Samples came from the United States, Italy and Spain, spanning acute and convalescent COVID-19. From T cells, B-cell-depleted T cells, or PBMCs came the material, which was cDNA or gDNA.

As originally analysed: Nucleated cell counts were estimated from reference gene primer amplification. Method: immunoSEQ multiplex PCR; TCRdb's copy keeps in-frame clones and lacks some. V and J calls and clone size are copied from that table; D and trimming were computed from the DNA. This table holds 220,000 or so clones, 70% to 90% found once. The sequenced material came from peripheral blood. J is TRBJ1-4 and V is TRBV18, with 7 nucleotides matching TRBD1. This sequence originates from a man aged 50 to 60 who had recovered from COVID-19. The CDR3 region is CASSTRQGTNEKLFF. CDR3 DNA sequence: TGTGCCAGCTCTACCAGACAGGGAACTAATGAAAAACTGTTTTTT.